This T cell receptor beta chain is from a study of cytomegalovirus exposure and HLA in healthy donors. Study at large: Early released data had around 79 million unique TCRs, all coming from HLA-typed donors.

PCR employed 60 Vbeta and 13 Jbeta primers. Data came from immunoSEQ multiplex PCR; TCRdb stores just in-frame clones and leaves some out. The data hold roughly 140,000 clones, with over 75% observed a single time. Study results and caveats: It was reported that TCR beta sequences correctly inferred the HLA-A and HLA-B alleles for most subjects. The authors later linked a missense DCLRE1C variant to TCR beta V- and J-gene trimming. In a later analysis, productive TCRs from donors in an Asian-associated ancestry cluster reportedly carried fewer N-insertions than the cohort mean.

As regards this clone: The antigen remains unidentified.

This CDR3 contains 15 residues. The germline V gene encodes CDR1 MNHEY and CDR2 SMNVEV (reference sequence). Losses at the gene ends were 6 bases for V and 3 bases for J; bases not matched to a gene: 9. This chain joins TRBV27 and TRBJ2-3; 7 bases line up with TRBD2. The sequence came from a male donor in good health and CMV-seronegative. The sequenced sample consisted of PBMCs. The CDR3 spells CASRRSPAGTDTQYF. The CDR3, as DNA: TGTGCCAGCAGAAGGTCCCCAGCGGGGACAGATACGCAGTATTTT.